Shown below are 31 T cell receptor beta chains from a single sample sequenced in a study of monozygotic twins with cystic fibrosis. Repertoires were generated with immunoSEQ multiplex PCR, while TCRdb's copy carries only in-frame clones and drops some. The repertoire holds over 25,000 clones, with roughly 90% as singletons. Material: blood. These receptors all stem from a girl aged 2 to 10 with cystic fibrosis.

The V call is TRBV7-9, the J call TRBJ1-2; D is unclear. Trimming left V 5 bases short and J 2 bases short, with 15 bases between. The CDR3 consists of 15 residues. Germline V gene sequence: CDR1 SEHNR, CDR2 FQNEAQ (reference sequence). This chain's CDR3 is CASSPTGGENYGYTF. CDR3 nucleotide sequence: TGTGCCAGCAGCCCGACGGGCGGTGAAAACTATGGCTACACCTTC. Using reference TRBV7-9 and TRBJ1-2 for the parts outside the CDR3, the full variable domain is DTGVSQNPRHKITKRGQNVTFRCDPISEHNRLYWYRQTLGQGPEFLTYFQNEAQLEKSRLLSDRFSAERPKGSFSTLEIQRTEQGDSAMYLCASSPTGGENYGYTFGSGTRLTVV.

The rearrangement uses TRBV30 and TRBJ1-2, with TRBD1 as a possible D gene (5 bases). This CDR3 spans 12 amino acids. V lost 3 bases and J lost 8, with 13 bases in between. Germline-derived CDR1 and CDR2 are GTSNPN and SVGIG (reference sequence). The CDR3 DNA follows: TGTGCCTGGAGCGATGGGGCGGGCGGCTACACCTTC. The encoded protein is CAWSDGAGGYTF.

V is TRBV4-2 and J is TRBJ2-1, with 8 bases matching TRBD2. The trim removed 1 base at V and 4 bases at J, leaving 3 bases unmatched. Germline lookup yields CDR1 LGHNA and CDR2 YNFKEQ. This CDR3 comprises 15 residues. The CDR3 DNA sequence: TGTGCCAGCAGCCAAGGGTCGGGGGGGTACAATGAGCAGTTCTTC. Translating it yields CASSQGSGGYNEQFF.

V and J are TRBV28 and TRBJ2-2; perhaps TRBD2 as D (6 bases). CDR3 length equals 15 residues. Germline V lookup: CDR1 MDHEN, CDR2 SYDVKM. V gave up 5 bases and J gave up 8 bases, with 18 bases separating them. The CDR3 nucleotides are TGTGCCAGCAGTCCACGGGACTCCTCGGGGGGGGAGCTGTTTTTT. This codes for CASSPRDSSGGELFF.

V usage is TRBV28 and J usage is TRBJ2-1; D call uncertain. The CDR3 is 16 amino acids. Deletions cut 5 bases from V and 1 base from J, with 15 bases between. CDR1 is MDHEN and CDR2 is SYDVKM in the germline V gene. Here the CDR3 reads CASSPTRLISYNEQFF. For the CDR3, the DNA is TGTGCCAGCAGTCCCACTCGGCTGATTTCCTACAATGAGCAGTTCTTC.

V gene TRBV27 combines with J gene TRBJ2-7, with a tentative D call TRBD2 (7 bases). CDR1 and CDR2 from the germline V gene are MNHEY and SMNVEV (reference sequence). This CDR3 region has 16 residues. V was pared by 2 bases and J by 7 bases, with 21 bases between. CDR3 region: CASSLSRRGGRSEQYF. In DNA form, the CDR3 reads TGTGCCAGCAGTTTAAGTCGGAGGGGGGGGAGGTCGGAGCAGTACTTC.

The chain uses TRBV27 and TRBJ1-4; 7 bases are a match to TRBD1. The V gene end was trimmed by 4 bases and the J gene end by 0 bases; junction bases not matched to a gene: 11. CDR1 MNHEY and CDR2 SMNVEV come from the germline V gene (reference sequence). The CDR3 runs to 18 residues. The CDR3 coding sequence is TGTGCCAGCAGTTCATATAAACAGGGGCCCCCAACTAATGAAAAACTGTTTTTT. This gives the protein CASSSYKQGPPTNEKLFF.

The V and J genes are TRBV4-1 and TRBJ2-7, with 9 bases identical to TRBD1. Germline V gene lookup returns CDR1 MGHRA and CDR2 YSYEKL. The CDR3 is 15 residues long. Unmatched junction bases numbered 7, after V lost 5 bases and J lost 2 bases. The CDR3 DNA reads TGCGCCAGCAGCGCCCCGGGACAGGGTACCTACGAGCAGTACTTC. Translated: CASSAPGQGTYEQYF.

The rearrangement joins TRBV7-3 to TRBJ2-2; no definite D call. The CDR3 is 13 amino acids. CDR1 is SGHTA, CDR2 FQGTGA, per germline. V was cut by 6 bases and J by 7 bases, with 12 bases left in between. The CDR3 DNA is TGTGCCAGCAGTCCTTTAGCTGGCGGGGAGCTGTTTTTT. Its protein product is CASSPLAGGELFF.

The chain has TRBV27 and TRBJ2-3; no firm D call. CDR3 length equals 13 residues. The V end was cut by 5 bases, the J end by 6 bases, with 12 bases between. Germline-derived CDR1 and CDR2 are MNHEY and SMNVEV (reference sequence). The CDR3 reads CASSLLLGDTQYF. The CDR3 nucleotides read TGTGCCAGCAGTCTCCTCCTTGGCGATACGCAGTATTTT.

This clone was observed once. This chain connects TRBV13 to TRBJ2-7; D is possibly TRBD1 (5 bases). Trimming stripped 5 bases from V and 3 bases from J, with 17 bases between. CDR1 is PRHDT, CDR2 FYEKMQ, per germline (reference sequence). The CDR3 has 15 residues. CDR3 bases: TGTGCCAGCAGCCCAAACAATAGGGGAAACTACGAGCAGTACTTC. Translating it yields CASSPNNRGNYEQYF.

The chain has TRBV7-9 and TRBJ2-3, with 8 bases matching TRBD1. This CDR3 spans 15 amino acids. Germline CDR1 and CDR2: SEHNR and FQNEAQ (reference sequence). J gave up 1 base and V 3 bases, and 3 bases lay outside the gene matches. The CDR3 loop is CASSFSGQGTDTQYF. CDR3 sequence (DNA): TGTGCCAGCAGCTTTTCGGGACAGGGCACAGATACGCAGTATTTT.

The rearrangement uses TRBV9 and TRBJ1-1, with D maybe TRBD1 (5 bases). Germline assignment: CDR1 SGDLS and CDR2 YYNGEE. The CDR3 sequence is 15 residues long. V was cut by 4 bases and J by 3 bases, with 16 bases left in between. CDR3 DNA: TGTGCCAGCAGCCTCCTGGGGCGGCTGGACACTGAAGCTTTCTTT. This translates into CASSLLGRLDTEAFF.

The chain employs TRBV19 and TRBJ1-2, with 8 bases that match TRBD1. CDR3 length: 16 amino acids. Germline CDR1 and CDR2: LNHDA and SQIVND (reference sequence). With V trimmed by 6 bases and J by 4 bases, 13 bases remained unmatched. CDR3 residues: CASRAPQGEVIYGYTF. The CDR3 DNA reads TGTGCCAGTAGAGCGCCACAGGGGGAGGTTATCTATGGCTACACCTTC. The variable domain in full, completed from reference TRBV19 and TRBJ1-2, reads DGGITQSPKYLFRKEGQNVTLSCEQNLNHDAMYWYRQDPGQGLRLIYYSQIVNDFQKGDIAEGYSVSREKKESFPLTVTSAQKNPTAFYLCASRAPQGEVIYGYTFGSGTRLTVV.

The chain is built from TRBV19 and TRBJ1-1, with D unclear. This CDR3 is 12 amino acids long. CDR1 LNHDA and CDR2 SQIVND come from the germline V gene (reference sequence). With 2 bases removed from V and 4 bases from J, the gap between germline ends came to 5 bases. CDR3 sequence reads: CASSIWGTEAFF. The CDR3 region has the DNA TGTGCCAGTAGTATATGGGGCACTGAAGCTTTCTTT.

The chain links TRBV18 to TRBJ2-2; weak D call: TRBD1 (5 bases). V gave up 0 bases and J gave up 0 bases, with 8 bases separating them. CDR3 length: 16 residues. The germline V gene has CDR1 KGHSH and CDR2 LQKENI. CDR3 sequence: CASSPPPGSNTGELFF. In nucleotides, the CDR3 is TGTGCCAGCTCACCACCTCCAGGGTCGAACACCGGGGAGCTGTTTTTT.

This chain uses TRBV5-6 with TRBJ1-3; TRBD1 matches at 11 bases. Unmatched junction bases numbered 4, after V lost 4 bases and J lost 4 bases. The CDR3 length is 15 residues. Germline V gene lookup returns CDR1 SGHDT and CDR2 YYEEEE. In DNA, the CDR3 is TGTGCCAGCAGCCCTGGACAGGGGGCAGGAAACACCATATATTTT. It yields the protein CASSPGQGAGNTIYF.

The chain's CDR3 is CASSPQRSNQPQHF. CDR3 sequence (DNA): TGTGCCAGCTCACCACAGCGGAGCAATCAGCCCCAGCATTTT. This chain uses TRBV18 with TRBJ1-5; D remains unclear. Trimming stripped 1 base from V and 1 base from J, with 5 bases between. The germline V gene has CDR1 KGHSH and CDR2 LQKENI. This CDR3 has 14 residues.

The rearrangement joins TRBV10-1 to TRBJ2-3; tentative D call: TRBD2 (6 bases). CDR1 and CDR2 from the germline V gene are WNHNN and SYGVQD (reference sequence). The V gene lost 6 bases and the J gene lost 1 base, with 8 bases spanning the gap. The CDR3 has 13 amino acids. Written as DNA, the CDR3 is TGCGCCAGCAGGCCGGGGGGCACAGATACGCAGTATTTT. Translation: CASRPGGTDTQYF.

As concerns this clone: An end of the junction does not agree with germline; a read error may underlie this. V usage is TRBV5-1 and J usage is TRBJ1-1; 7 bases align to TRBD1. Germline assignment: CDR1 SGHRS and CDR2 YFSETQ. This CDR3 comprises 14 residues. The CDR3, as DNA: TGCGCCAGCAGCCCCAAGGGGACAGACTCTGACGCTTTCTTT. This translates into CASSPKGTDSDAFF.

The rearrangement joins TRBV7-2 to TRBJ2-5, with D hard to call. The DNA end favors TRBJ2-7, so the J call may be wrong. This CDR3 has 11 amino acids. Germline CDR1 and CDR2: SGHTA and FQGNSA. The chain's CDR3 is CASSPTDEQYF. In nucleotides, the CDR3 is TGTGCCAGCAGCCCCACGGACGAGCAGTACTTC.

V and J are TRBV2 and TRBJ1-1; a possible D gene is TRBD1 (6 bases). Looked up from germline, CDR1 is SNHLY and CDR2 is FYNNEI. The length of the CDR3 is 13 residues. Trimming removed 7 bases from V and 11 bases from J, with 20 bases in between. The CDR3 DNA reads TGTGCCAGCATCTCTAGGGGGGGCCATAAGGCTTTCTTT. It specifies CASISRGGHKAFF.

The chain recombines TRBV7-2 with TRBJ2-5; possible D gene TRBD1, 6 bases. The CDR3 sequence is 14 residues long. Germline V gene data show CDR1 as SGHTA and CDR2 as FQGNSA. Trimming stripped 5 bases from V and 5 bases from J, with 15 bases between. This chain's CDR3 is CASSPGQPRETQYF. The CDR3 region has the DNA TGTGCCAGCAGCCCCGGACAGCCGAGGGAGACCCAGTACTTC.

The chain uses TRBV15 and TRBJ1-2; D not certain. The CDR3 has 16 residues. Germline CDR1 LNHNV, CDR2 YYDKDF (reference sequence). V was trimmed by 1 base and J by 5 bases, leaving 17 bases between them. CDR3 bases: TGTGCCACCAGCAGAGTTGGGAGCGGAACAAATTATGGCTACACCTTC. Protein product: CATSRVGSGTNYGYTF.

This chain connects TRBV19 to TRBJ2-7, with D perhaps matching TRBD2 (6 bases). Trimming pared 3 bases from V and 0 bases from J, leaving 9 bases between. Germline V CDR1 and CDR2: LNHDA, SQIVND (reference sequence). The CDR3 has 14 amino acids. The CDR3 DNA is TGTGCCAGTAGTATTGGGGGGAGCTCCTACGAGCAGTACTTC. The encoded protein is CASSIGGSSYEQYF.

The genes are TRBV13 and TRBJ1-6; TRBD1 might be the D (6 bases). V gave up 5 bases and J gave up 9 bases, with 14 bases separating them. The CDR3 covers 14 residues. CDR1 and CDR2 from the germline V gene are PRHDT and FYEKMQ (reference sequence). CDR3 in DNA: TGTGCCAGCAGCCAAGGGGGGTCGGGTTCACCCCTCCACTTT. Protein product: CASSQGGSGSPLHF.

This chain links TRBV6-6 with TRBJ1-6, with D maybe TRBD1 (5 bases). Germline V gene lookup returns CDR1 MNHNY and CDR2 SVGAGI (reference sequence). The V end was cut by 5 bases, the J end by 1 base, with 12 bases between. The CDR3 length is 16 residues. The CDR3 here is CASSQGFGSYNSPLHF. For the CDR3, the DNA is TGTGCCAGCAGTCAGGGTTTCGGATCCTATAATTCACCCCTCCACTTT.

This chain uses TRBV5-1 with TRBJ1-2; possible D gene TRBD1, 5 bases. Germline loops: CDR1 SGHRS, CDR2 YFSETQ. The CDR3 is made up of 17 amino acids. V lost 4 bases and J lost 5, with 24 bases in between. CDR3 in amino acids: CASSPKRTHEGWYGYTF. The CDR3 DNA reads as TGCGCCAGCAGCCCCAAGCGGACACATGAGGGATGGTATGGCTACACCTTC.

The genes are TRBV6-1 and TRBJ1-5, with D uncertain. Looked up from germline, CDR1 is MNHNS and CDR2 is SASEGT. V dropped 1 base and J dropped 4 bases, with 11 bases sitting between them. This CDR3 region has 15 residues. As DNA, the CDR3 is TGTGCCAGCAGTGAAGGAATGGACGGGAATCAGCCCCAGCATTTT. Translating gives CASSEGMDGNQPQHF.

The chain has TRBV7-9 and TRBJ2-1; D is perhaps TRBD2 (5 bases). In germline, CDR1 is SEHNR, CDR2 FQNEAQ (reference sequence). The CDR3 runs to 15 residues. V lost 2 bases and J 2 bases, leaving 10 bases between the germline ends. The CDR3 loop reads CASSLSLGAYNEQFF. The CDR3 coding sequence is TGTGCCAGCAGCTTAAGTTTGGGAGCCTACAATGAGCAGTTCTTC.

The rearrangement links TRBV29-1 to TRBJ1-3; TRBD1 aligns across 9 bases. This CDR3 region has 14 residues. V lost 7 bases to trimming and J lost 3 bases; unmatched junction nucleotides: 7. Germline-derived CDR1 and CDR2 are SQVTM and ANQGSEA. Here the CDR3 DNA reads TGCAGCGCGAGCGGGACAGGGATTGGAAACACCATATATTTT. This gives the protein CSASGTGIGNTIYF.